The clone carrying this T cell receptor (beta chain) was observed once. Its antigen is not identified. The data originate from a study of cytomegalovirus exposure and HLA in healthy donors. The study ran its PCR with 60 Vbeta and 13 Jbeta primers. Profiling relied on immunoSEQ multiplex PCR, and the TCRdb table lists in-frame clones only, not all of them. The data contain roughly 190,000 clones, 70% to 75% of them singletons. Study-level findings and limits: Sequencing had likely introduced a cluster of highly shared sequence variants as an artifact. The records held CMV serostatus as the only immune exposure information. Researchers counted some 150 TCR beta chains as cytomegalovirus-associated.

With V trimmed by 4 bases and J by 7 bases, 11 bases remained unmatched. CDR3 length: 15 amino acids. Germline V gene sequence: CDR1 MNHNS, CDR2 SASEGT. The sample taken for sequencing was PBMCs. The TCR was taken from a woman aged 25 to 39 in good health and CMV-seropositive. The rearrangement uses TRBV6-1 and TRBJ2-7; 9 positions match TRBD1. Written as DNA, the CDR3 is TGTGCCAGCAGTGTAAAGGGACAGGGAAATGGTGAGCAGTACTTC. It specifies CASSVKGQGNGEQYF.